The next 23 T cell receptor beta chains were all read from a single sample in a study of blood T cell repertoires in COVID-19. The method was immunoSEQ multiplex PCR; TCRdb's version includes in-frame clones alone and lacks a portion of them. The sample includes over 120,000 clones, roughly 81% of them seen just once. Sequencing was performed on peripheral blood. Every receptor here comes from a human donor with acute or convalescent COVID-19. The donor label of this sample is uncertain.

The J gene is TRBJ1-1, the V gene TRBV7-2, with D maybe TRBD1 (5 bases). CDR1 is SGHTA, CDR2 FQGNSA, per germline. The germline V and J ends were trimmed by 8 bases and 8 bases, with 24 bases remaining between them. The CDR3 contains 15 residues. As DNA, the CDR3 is TGTGCCAGCTTTTTCGAGACAGCCGTGTACAGCGAAGCTTTCTTT. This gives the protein CASFFETAVYSEAFF.

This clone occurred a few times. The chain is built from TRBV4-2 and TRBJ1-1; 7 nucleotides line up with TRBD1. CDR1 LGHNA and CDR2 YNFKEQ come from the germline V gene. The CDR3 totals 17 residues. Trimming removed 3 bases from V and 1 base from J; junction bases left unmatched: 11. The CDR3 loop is CASSQERRTGRNTEAFF. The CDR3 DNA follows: TGTGCCAGCAGCCAGGAAAGAAGGACAGGACGGAACACTGAAGCTTTCTTT.

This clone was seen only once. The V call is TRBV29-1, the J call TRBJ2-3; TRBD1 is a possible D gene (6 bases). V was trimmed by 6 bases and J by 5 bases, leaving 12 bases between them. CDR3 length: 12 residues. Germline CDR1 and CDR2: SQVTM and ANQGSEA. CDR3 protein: CSVQDRGDTQYF. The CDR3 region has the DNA TGCAGCGTCCAGGACAGAGGAGATACGCAGTATTTT.

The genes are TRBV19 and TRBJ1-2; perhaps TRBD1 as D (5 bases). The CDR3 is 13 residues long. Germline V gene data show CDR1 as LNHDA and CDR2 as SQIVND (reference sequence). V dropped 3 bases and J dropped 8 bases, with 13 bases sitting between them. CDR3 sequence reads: CASSILGAGGYTF. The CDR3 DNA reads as TGTGCCAGTAGTATCTTAGGGGCTGGCGGCTACACCTTC.

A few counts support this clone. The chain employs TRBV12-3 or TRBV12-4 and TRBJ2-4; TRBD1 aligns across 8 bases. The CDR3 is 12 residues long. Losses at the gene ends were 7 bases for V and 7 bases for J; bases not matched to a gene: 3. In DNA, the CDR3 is TGTGCCAGCACCCAGGGGGCGAACATTCAGTACTTC. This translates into CASTQGANIQYF.

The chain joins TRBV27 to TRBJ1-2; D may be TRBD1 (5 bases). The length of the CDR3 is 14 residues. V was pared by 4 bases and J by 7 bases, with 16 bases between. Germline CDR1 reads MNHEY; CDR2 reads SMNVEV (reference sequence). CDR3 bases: TGTGCCAGCAGTTCACCGATACGGAGGGGTGGCTACACCTTC. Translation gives CASSSPIRRGGYTF.

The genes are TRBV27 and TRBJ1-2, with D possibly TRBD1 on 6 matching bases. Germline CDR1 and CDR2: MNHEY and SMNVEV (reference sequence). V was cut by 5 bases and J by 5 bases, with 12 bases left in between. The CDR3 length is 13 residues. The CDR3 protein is CASSPNGQYGYTF. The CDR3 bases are TGTGCCAGCAGTCCAAACGGACAGTATGGCTACACCTTC.

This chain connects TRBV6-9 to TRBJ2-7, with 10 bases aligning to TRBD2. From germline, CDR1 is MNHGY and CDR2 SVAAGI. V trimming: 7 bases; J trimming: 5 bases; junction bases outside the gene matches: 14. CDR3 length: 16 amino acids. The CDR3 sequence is CASNFSLAGEFNEQYV. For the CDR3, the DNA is TGTGCCAGCAATTTCTCTCTAGCGGGAGAATTCAACGAGCAGTACGTC.

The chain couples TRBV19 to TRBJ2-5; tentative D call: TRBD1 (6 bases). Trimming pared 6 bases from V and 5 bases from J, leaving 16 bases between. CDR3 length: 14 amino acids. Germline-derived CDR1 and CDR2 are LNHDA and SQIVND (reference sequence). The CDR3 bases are TGTGCCAGTAGCCCGACAGGTTACGTCGAGACCCAGTACTTC. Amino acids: CASSPTGYVETQYF.

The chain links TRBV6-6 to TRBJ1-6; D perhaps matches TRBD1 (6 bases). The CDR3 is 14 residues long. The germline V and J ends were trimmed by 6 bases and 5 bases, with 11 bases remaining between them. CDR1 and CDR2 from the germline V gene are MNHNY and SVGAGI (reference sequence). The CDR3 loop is CASSIKGDNSPLHF. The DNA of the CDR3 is TGTGCCAGCAGCATAAAGGGGGATAATTCACCCCTCCACTTT.

Written as DNA, the CDR3 is TGTGCCAGCAGTTTATACAGGGATCCCCTCGAGCAGTACGTC. Amino acid sequence: CASSLYRDPLEQYV. This chain uses TRBV27 with TRBJ2-7; possibly TRBD1 for D (6 bases). The CDR3 covers 14 residues. Per the germline V gene, CDR1 is MNHEY and CDR2 is SMNVEV (reference sequence). The V gene lost 1 base and the J gene lost 6 bases, with 13 bases spanning the gap.

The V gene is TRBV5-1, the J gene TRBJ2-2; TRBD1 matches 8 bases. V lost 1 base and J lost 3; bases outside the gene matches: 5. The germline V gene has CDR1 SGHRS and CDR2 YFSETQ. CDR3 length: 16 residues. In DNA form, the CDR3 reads TGCGCCAGCAGCTTGAGGGCAGGGGGCCACACCGGGGAGCTGTTTTTT. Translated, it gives CASSLRAGGHTGELFF.

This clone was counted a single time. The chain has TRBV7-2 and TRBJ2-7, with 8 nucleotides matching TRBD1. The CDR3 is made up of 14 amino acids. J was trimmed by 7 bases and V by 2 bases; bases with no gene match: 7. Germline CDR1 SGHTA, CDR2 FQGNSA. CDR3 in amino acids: CASSLQGAVGEQYF. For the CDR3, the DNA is TGTGCCAGCAGCTTACAGGGGGCGGTGGGAGAGCAGTACTTC.

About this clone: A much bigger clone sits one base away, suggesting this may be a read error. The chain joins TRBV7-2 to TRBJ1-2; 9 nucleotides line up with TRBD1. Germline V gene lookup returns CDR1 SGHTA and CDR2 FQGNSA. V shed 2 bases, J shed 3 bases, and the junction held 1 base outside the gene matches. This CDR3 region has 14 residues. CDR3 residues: CASSLRTGDYGYTF. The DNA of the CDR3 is TGTGCCAGCAGCTTACGGACAGGGGACTATGGCTACACCTTC. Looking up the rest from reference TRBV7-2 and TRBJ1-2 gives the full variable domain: GAGVSQSPSNKVTEKGKDVELRCDPISGHTALYWYRQSLGQGLEFLIYFQGNSAPDKSGLPSDRFSAERTGGSVSTLTIQRTQQEDSAVYLCASSLRTGDYGYTFGSGTRLTVV.

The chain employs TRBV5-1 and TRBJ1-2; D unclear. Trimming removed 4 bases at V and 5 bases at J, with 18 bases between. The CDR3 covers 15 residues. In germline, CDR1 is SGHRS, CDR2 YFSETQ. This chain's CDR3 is CASSPETEKSYGYTF. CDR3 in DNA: TGCGCCAGCAGCCCTGAAACAGAAAAGTCTTATGGCTACACCTTC.

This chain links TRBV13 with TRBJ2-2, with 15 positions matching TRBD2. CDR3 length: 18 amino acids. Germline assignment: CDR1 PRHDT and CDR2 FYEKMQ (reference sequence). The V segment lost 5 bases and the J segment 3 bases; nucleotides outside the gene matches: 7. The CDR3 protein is CASSGGLAGGWDTGELFF. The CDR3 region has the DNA TGTGCCAGCAGCGGGGGACTAGCGGGAGGATGGGACACCGGGGAGCTGTTTTTT.

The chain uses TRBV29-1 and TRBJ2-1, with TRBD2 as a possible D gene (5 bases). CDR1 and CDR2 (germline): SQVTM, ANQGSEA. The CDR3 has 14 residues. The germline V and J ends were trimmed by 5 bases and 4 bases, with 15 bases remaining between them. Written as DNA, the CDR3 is TGCAGCGTTATCCCAAGAGAGGGTTACAATGAGCAGTTCTTC. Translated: CSVIPREGYNEQFF.

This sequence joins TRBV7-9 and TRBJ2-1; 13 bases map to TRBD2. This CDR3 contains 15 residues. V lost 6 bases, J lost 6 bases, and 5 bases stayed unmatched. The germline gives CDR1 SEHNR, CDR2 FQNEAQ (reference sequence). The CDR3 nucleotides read TGTGCCAGCAGTAGGACTAGCGGGAGTCCCAATGAGCAGTTCTTC. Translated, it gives CASSRTSGSPNEQFF.

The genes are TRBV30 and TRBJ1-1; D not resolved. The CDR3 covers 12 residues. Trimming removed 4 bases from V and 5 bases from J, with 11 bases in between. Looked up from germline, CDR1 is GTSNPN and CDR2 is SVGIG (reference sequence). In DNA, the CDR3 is TGTGCCTGGAATTTAGTACGTACTGAAGCTTTCTTT. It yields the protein CAWNLVRTEAFF.

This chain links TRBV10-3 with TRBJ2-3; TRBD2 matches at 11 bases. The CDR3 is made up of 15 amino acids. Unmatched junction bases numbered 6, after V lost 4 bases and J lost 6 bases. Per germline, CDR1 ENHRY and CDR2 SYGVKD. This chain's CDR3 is CAISGLAGTRDTQYF. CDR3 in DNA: TGTGCCATCAGTGGACTAGCGGGAACTCGGGATACGCAGTATTTT.

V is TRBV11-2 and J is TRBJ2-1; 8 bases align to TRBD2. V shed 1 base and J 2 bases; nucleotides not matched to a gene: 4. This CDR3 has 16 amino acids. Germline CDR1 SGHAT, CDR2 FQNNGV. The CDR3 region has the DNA TGTGCCAGCAGCTTAGCGCCGGGACTAGCCTACAATGAGCAGTTCTTC. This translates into CASSLAPGLAYNEQFF.

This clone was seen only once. The CDR3, as DNA: TGTGCCAGCAGCCAAACAAGATCGGATACGCAGTATTTT. Its protein product is CASSQTRSDTQYF. V usage is TRBV7-2 and J usage is TRBJ2-3; the D is unclear. The CDR3 is made up of 13 amino acids. Looked up from germline, CDR1 is SGHTA and CDR2 is FQGNSA. V was pared by 5 bases and J by 6 bases, with 12 bases between.

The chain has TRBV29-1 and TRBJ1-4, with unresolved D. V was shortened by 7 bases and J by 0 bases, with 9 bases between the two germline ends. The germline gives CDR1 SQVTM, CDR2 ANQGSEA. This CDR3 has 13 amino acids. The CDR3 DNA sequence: TGCAGCGCAGGAGGAACAACTAATGAAAAACTGTTTTTT. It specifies CSAGGTTNEKLFF.